Listed below are T cell receptor beta chains from one sample, sequenced in a study of T cells in Graves' hyperthyroidism and ophthalmopathy. TCRdb re-called the multiplex PCR reads through MiXCR, storing one row per CDR3 protein. Here the sample spans 380,000 or so distinct CDR3 sequences, approximately 19% being singletons. Sequenced input: blood. Receptors originate from a woman aged 18-29 years with Graves' hyperthyroidism. CDR3s leave out the opening cysteine and the closing phenylalanine or tryptophan. A clone size is listed for some rows: how often the clone was seen (once, few, many), or a class if it is expanded.

V gene	clone size	CDR3 protein
TRBV30	many	AWRVSSGNTIY
TRBV10-2	many	ASSTRENTEAF
TRBV2	many	ASCRTARETQY
TRBV6-2/TRBV6-3	.	ASSPFPSGRTDQPQH
TRBV20-1	many	SARDWVNAEETQY
TRBV2	many	TSSWDRDQPQH
TRBV6-5	many	ASSYGASGTQY
TRBV30	many	AWSGDRGPYEQY
TRBV10-3	.	AIRTGFAEAF
TRBV7-4	.	ASSVTSGGVYEQY
TRBV24-1	.	ATSDSWRGVGTDTQY
TRBV29-1	.	SAIDYETQY
TRBV18	few	ASSPSLGSNQPQH